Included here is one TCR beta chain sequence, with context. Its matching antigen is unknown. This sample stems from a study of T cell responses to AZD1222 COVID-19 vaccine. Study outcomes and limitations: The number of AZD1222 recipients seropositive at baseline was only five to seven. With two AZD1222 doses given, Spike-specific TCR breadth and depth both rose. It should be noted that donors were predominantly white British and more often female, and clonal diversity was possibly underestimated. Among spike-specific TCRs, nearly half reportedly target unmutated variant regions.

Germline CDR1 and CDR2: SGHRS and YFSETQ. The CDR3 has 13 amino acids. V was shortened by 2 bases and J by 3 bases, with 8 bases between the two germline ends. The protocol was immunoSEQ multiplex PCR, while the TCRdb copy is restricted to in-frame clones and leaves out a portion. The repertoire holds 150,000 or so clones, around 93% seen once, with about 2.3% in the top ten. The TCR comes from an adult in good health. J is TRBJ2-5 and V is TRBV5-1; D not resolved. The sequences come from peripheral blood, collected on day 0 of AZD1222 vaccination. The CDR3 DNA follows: TGCGCCAGCAGCTTCCGGTGGAAAGAGACCCAGTACTTC. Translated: CASSFRWKETQYF.